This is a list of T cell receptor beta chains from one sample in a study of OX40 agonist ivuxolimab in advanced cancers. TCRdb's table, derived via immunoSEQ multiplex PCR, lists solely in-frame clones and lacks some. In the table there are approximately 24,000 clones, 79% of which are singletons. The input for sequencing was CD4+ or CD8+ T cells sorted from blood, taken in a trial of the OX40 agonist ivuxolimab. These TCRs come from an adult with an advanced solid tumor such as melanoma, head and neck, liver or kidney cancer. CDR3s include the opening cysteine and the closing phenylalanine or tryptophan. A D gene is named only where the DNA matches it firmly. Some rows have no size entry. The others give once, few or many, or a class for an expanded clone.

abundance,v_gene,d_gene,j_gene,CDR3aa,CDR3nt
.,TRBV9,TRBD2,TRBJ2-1,CASSKTSGRGNEQFF,TGTGCCAGCAGCAAGACTAGCGGGAGGGGCAATGAGCAGTTCTTC
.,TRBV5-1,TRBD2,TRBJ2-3,CASSEGGTDTQYF,TGCGCCAGCAGCGAGGGAGGGACAGATACGCAGTATTTT
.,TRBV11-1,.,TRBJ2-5,CASSLEGETQYF,TGTGCCAGCAGCTTAGAAGGGGAGACCCAGTACTTC
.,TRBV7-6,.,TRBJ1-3,CASSFSWDTIYF,TGTGCCAGCAGCTTTTCTTGGGACACCATATATTTT
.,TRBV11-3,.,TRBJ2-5,CASSGRGPQETQYF,TGTGCCAGCAGCGGTCGAGGCCCCCAAGAGACCCAGTACTTC
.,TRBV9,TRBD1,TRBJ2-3,CASSSTGTPADTQYF,TGTGCCAGCAGCTCGACAGGGACCCCCGCAGATACGCAGTATTTT
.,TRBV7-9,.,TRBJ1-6,CASSPPVTGSPLHF,TGTGCCAGCAGCCCCCCAGTTACGGGGTCGCCCCTCCACTTT
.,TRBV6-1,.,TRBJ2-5,CASSEALLGQETQYF,TGTGCCAGCAGTGAAGCGCTACTGGGTCAAGAGACCCAGTACTTC
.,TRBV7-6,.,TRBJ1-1,CASSLGLEMNTEAFF,TGTGCCAGCAGCTTAGGGTTAGAAATGAACACTGAAGCTTTCTTT
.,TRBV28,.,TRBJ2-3,CASSLGMLGGTTDTQYF,TGTGCCAGCAGTTTAGGGATGCTCGGCGGGACCACAGATACGCAGTATTTT
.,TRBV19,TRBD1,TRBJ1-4,CASSIRDRAEKLFF,TGTGCCAGTAGTATCAGGGACAGGGCCGAAAAACTGTTTTTT
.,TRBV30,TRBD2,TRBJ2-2,CGTSGSDTGELFF,TGTGGGACTAGCGGGAGTGACACCGGGGAGCTGTTTTTT
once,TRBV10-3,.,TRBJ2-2,CAISEGGELFF,TGTGCCATCAGTGAAGGTGGGGAGCTGTTTTTT
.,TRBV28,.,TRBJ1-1,CASSIRQREAFF,TGTGCCAGCAGTATCCGACAGCGTGAAGCTTTCTTT
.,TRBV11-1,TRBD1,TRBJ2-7,CASSPGQGHEQYF,TGTGCCAGCAGCCCGGGACAGGGCCACGAGCAGTACTTC
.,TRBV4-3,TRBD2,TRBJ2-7,CASSQSGLAHEQYF,TGCGCCAGCAGCCAATCGGGACTAGCCCACGAGCAGTACTTC
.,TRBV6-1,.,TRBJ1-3,CASSEVPGLSSRLF,TGTGCCAGCAGTGAAGTACCTGGACTCTCCTCCAGGCTTTTT
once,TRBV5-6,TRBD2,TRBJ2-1,CAKEPGLAGVISYNEQFF,TGTGCCAAGGAACCGGGACTAGCGGGAGTGATCTCCTACAATGAGCAGTTCTTC
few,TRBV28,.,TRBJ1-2,CASSLNREPFGYTF,TGTGCCAGCAGTTTAAACAGGGAGCCTTTCGGCTACACCTTC
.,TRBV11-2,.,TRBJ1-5,CASSLLEGLGQPQHF,TGTGCCAGCAGCTTACTTGAGGGGCTGGGTCAGCCCCAGCATTTT
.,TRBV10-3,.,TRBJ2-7,CAISESVEQYF,TGTGCCATCAGTGAGTCTGTAGAGCAGTACTTC
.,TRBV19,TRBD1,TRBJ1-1,CASSPGTGRDTEAFF,TGTGCCAGTAGTCCCGGGACAGGGAGAGACACTGAAGCTTTCTTT
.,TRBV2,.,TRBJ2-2,CASSLQPDTGELFF,TGTGCCAGCAGCCTCCAGCCGGACACCGGGGAGCTGTTTTTT
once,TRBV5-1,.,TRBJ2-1,CASSPATSSYNEQFF,TGCGCCAGCAGCCCTGCTACGAGCTCCTACAATGAGCAGTTCTTC
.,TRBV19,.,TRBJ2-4,CATQVSDPAKNIQYF,TGTGCCACCCAGGTTTCCGATCCAGCCAAAAACATTCAGTACTTC
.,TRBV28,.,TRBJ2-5,CASSLRSQQETQYF,TGTGCCAGCAGTTTAAGGTCCCAGCAAGAGACCCAGTACTTC
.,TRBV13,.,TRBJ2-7,CASSSAQGQTYEQYF,TGTGCCAGCAGCTCCGCACAAGGACAGACCTACGAGCAGTACTTC
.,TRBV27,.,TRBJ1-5,CASSFGRNNQPQHF,TGTGCCAGCAGTTTCGGTAGAAACAATCAGCCCCAGCATTTT
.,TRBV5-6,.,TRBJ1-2,CASSLGGYTF,TGTGCCAGCAGCTTGGGTGGCTACACCTTC
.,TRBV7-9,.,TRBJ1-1,CASSFGEGTEAFF,TGTGCCAGCAGCTTCGGCGAAGGGACTGAAGCTTTCTTT
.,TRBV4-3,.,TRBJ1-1,CASSQDIGLNKAFF,TGCGCCAGCAGCCAAGACATCGGGCTCAACAAAGCTTTCTTT
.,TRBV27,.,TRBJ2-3,CASSPPDSTDTQYF,TGTGCCAGCAGCCCCCCCGACAGCACAGATACGCAGTATTTT
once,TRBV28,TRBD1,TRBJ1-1,CASSLGQGDTEAFF,TGTGCCAGCAGTTTAGGACAGGGGGACACTGAAGCTTTCTTT
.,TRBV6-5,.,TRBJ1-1,CASSSAFLSEAFF,TGTGCCAGCAGTTCCGCCTTTCTCTCTGAAGCTTTCTTT
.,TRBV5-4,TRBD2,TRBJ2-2,CASSSTSGRNTGELFF,TGTGCCAGCAGCTCGACTAGCGGGAGGAACACCGGGGAGCTGTTTTTT
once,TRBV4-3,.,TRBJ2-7,CASSQELGSGSSYEQYF,TGCGCCAGCAGCCAAGAACTAGGGTCAGGGAGCTCCTACGAGCAGTACTTC
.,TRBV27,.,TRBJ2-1,CASSFSKRNEQFF,TGTGCCAGCAGTTTTTCTAAACGGAATGAGCAGTTCTTC
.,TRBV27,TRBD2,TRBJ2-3,CASRIAGGTDTQYF,TGTGCCAGCAGAATAGCGGGGGGGACAGATACGCAGTATTTT
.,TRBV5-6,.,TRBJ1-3,CASSAPGPSGNTIYF,TGTGCCAGCAGCGCTCCGGGTCCATCTGGAAACACCATATATTTT
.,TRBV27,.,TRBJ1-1,CASSLSGPHEAFF,TGTGCCAGCAGTTTATCGGGACCGCATGAAGCTTTCTTT
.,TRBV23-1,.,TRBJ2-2,CASSPVPREGVNTGELFF,TGCGCCAGCAGTCCGGTTCCCCGGGAAGGGGTGAACACCGGGGAGCTGTTTTTT
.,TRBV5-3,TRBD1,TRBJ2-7,CASSTWTGDEQYF,TGTGCCAGCAGCACCTGGACAGGGGACGAGCAGTACTTC
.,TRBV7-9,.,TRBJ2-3,CASSFLADTQYF,TGTGCCAGCAGCTTTCTCGCAGATACGCAGTATTTT
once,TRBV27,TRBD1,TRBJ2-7,CASWDRGAREQYF,TGTGCCTCCTGGGACAGGGGAGCGAGGGAGCAGTACTTC